This T cell receptor (beta chain) is from a study of beta chain features in type 1 diabetes. Since all of the isolated RNA was reverse transcribed, expressed TCRB transcripts were what got sequenced. Libraries were prepared by immunoSEQ multiplex PCR; TCRdb keeps only in-frame clonotypes and omits some of them. The table records 150,000 to 200,000 clones, around 8% of them present only once. Study-wide results and caveats: Shortening of TCRB CDR3s, moderate but significant, appeared in all four CD4+ subsets of Type 1 diabetes patients.

Germline CDR1 reads SGDLS; CDR2 reads YYNGEE. CDR3 size: 15 residues. Losses at the gene ends were 0 bases for V and 2 bases for J; bases not matched to a gene: 3. This clone appeared a few times. Its antigen is undetermined. The material sequenced was central memory CD4+ T cells from blood. The sequence was obtained from a woman aged 18-29 years with type 1 diabetes. The rearrangement joins TRBV9 to TRBJ2-7; 9 nucleotides agree with TRBD2. CDR3 region: CASSVEASGAYEQYF. The CDR3 DNA reads as TGTGCCAGCAGCGTAGAGGCTAGCGGGGCCTACGAGCAGTACTTC.